Following are 26 T cell receptor beta chains from one sample sequenced in a study of blood T cell repertoires in COVID-19. Libraries were prepared by immunoSEQ multiplex PCR; TCRdb keeps only in-frame clonotypes and omits some of them. The profile shows 100,000 to 150,000 clones, about 72% of them singletons. Sequenced: peripheral blood. These receptors were collected from a woman between 65 and 79 years old with acute or convalescent COVID-19.

V and J are TRBV6-1 and TRBJ1-2; D perhaps matches TRBD1 (6 bases). This CDR3 has 14 residues. The germline V gene encodes CDR1 MNHNS and CDR2 SASEGT. V lost 2 bases and J 5 bases, leaving 12 bases between the germline ends. For the CDR3, the DNA is TGTGCCAGCAGTGAATACATGACAGGATATGGCTACACCTTC. Translated: CASSEYMTGYGYTF.

This sequence joins TRBV30 and TRBJ2-1; tentatively, D is TRBD2 (6 bases). The CDR3 spans 14 residues. Germline CDR1 GTSNPN, CDR2 SVGIG (reference sequence). Trimming pared 5 bases from V and 5 bases from J, leaving 16 bases between. The CDR3 DNA is TGTGCCTGGGGCCCCGGGAGATTCCACAATGAGCAGTTCTTC. Translation gives CAWGPGRFHNEQFF.

The chain links TRBV6-2 or TRBV6-3 to TRBJ1-5; maybe TRBD1 (6 bases). Trimming took off 0 bases at V and 7 bases at J, with 10 bases between the two ends. Germline CDR1 MNHEY, CDR2 SVGEGT. The CDR3 runs to 14 residues. CDR3 loop: CASSYSGTWQPQHF. The CDR3 DNA follows: TGTGCCAGCAGTTACTCGGGGACATGGCAGCCCCAGCATTTT.

This clone was seen a handful of times. This chain links TRBV3-1 (or the pseudogene TRBV3-2) with TRBJ1-6; D not resolved. The CDR3 is 15 amino acids. From germline, CDR1 is LGHDT and CDR2 YNNKEL (reference sequence). V lost 1 base and J lost 6, with 10 bases in between. The CDR3 DNA sequence: TGTGCCAGCAGCCAAGTTGGAGGTCGTAATTCACCCCTCCACTTT. Translated, it gives CASSQVGGRNSPLHF.

This chain connects TRBV24-1 to TRBJ1-5; weak D call: TRBD1 (5 bases). The CDR3 covers 14 residues. Germline CDR1 is KGHDR and CDR2 is SFDVKD. Between the trimmed V and J ends, which lost 7 bases and 5 bases, there was a span of 14 bases. CDR3 DNA: TGTGCCACCAGCCGGAGGGGCTTGGATCAGCCCCAGCATTTT. This gives the protein CATSRRGLDQPQHF.

The chain is built from TRBV5-5 and TRBJ2-1, with 10 bases that match TRBD1. This CDR3 region has 15 residues. V shed 7 bases, J shed 4 bases, and the junction held 8 bases outside the gene matches. Germline CDR1 and CDR2: SGHKS and YYEKEE (reference sequence). The DNA of the CDR3 is TGTGCCAGCCCATCCTGGACAGGGGGATACAATGAGCAGTTCTTC. It specifies CASPSWTGGYNEQFF.

The gene calls are TRBV19 and TRBJ1-5; TRBD1 matches 10 bases. Germline V CDR1 and CDR2: LNHDA, SQIVND (reference sequence). After removal of 7 bases from V and 2 bases from J, the junction contained 5 bases not matched to a gene. There are 15 residues in the CDR3. CDR3 in amino acids: CASTGQGGGNQPQHF. The CDR3 nucleotides read TGTGCCAGTACCGGACAGGGGGGAGGCAATCAGCCCCAGCATTTT. Full variable domain (remainder filled in from reference TRBV19 and TRBJ1-5): DGGITQSPKYLFRKEGQNVTLSCEQNLNHDAMYWYRQDPGQGLRLIYYSQIVNDFQKGDIAEGYSVSREKKESFPLTVTSAQKNPTAFYLCASTGQGGGNQPQHFGDGTRLSIL.

This clone was counted between two and nine times. The chain recombines TRBV5-6 with TRBJ2-1; D gene uncertain. There are 13 residues in the CDR3. Trimming removed 1 base from V and 7 bases from J, with 9 bases in between. Germline V CDR1 and CDR2: SGHDT, YYEEEE. The CDR3 sequence: CASSLTSENEQFF. CDR3 bases: TGTGCCAGCAGCTTGACGAGCGAGAATGAGCAGTTCTTC.

The table lists this clone with a count of one. The chain has TRBV19 and TRBJ2-7, with D perhaps TRBD2 (6 bases). The CDR3 is 15 amino acids. CDR1 is LNHDA and CDR2 is SQIVND in the germline V gene (reference sequence). Trimming took 1 base from V and 0 from J, leaving 10 bases between them. The CDR3 region is CASSIGGGASYEQYF. The DNA for the CDR3 is TGTGCCAGTAGTATAGGGGGAGGAGCCTCCTACGAGCAGTACTTC.

V and J are TRBV9 and TRBJ2-7, with D unresolved. The CDR3 length is 15 residues. Germline CDR1 is SGDLS and CDR2 is YYNGEE. Trimming cost V 0 bases and J 0 bases, with 10 bases left between them. The CDR3 region is CASSVGGLSSYEQYF. The CDR3 DNA is TGTGCCAGCAGCGTAGGAGGTCTTAGCTCCTACGAGCAGTACTTC.

This sequence joins TRBV20-1 and TRBJ2-5; D is unclear. There are 11 residues in the CDR3. Germline CDR1 reads DFQATT; CDR2 reads SNEGSKA (reference sequence). V lost 3 bases to trimming and J lost 4 bases, with 6 bases between them. The CDR3 sequence: CSARQVETQYF. In nucleotides, the CDR3 is TGCAGTGCTAGGCAGGTAGAGACCCAGTACTTC.

The chain employs TRBV5-4 and TRBJ1-2; D possibly corresponds to TRBD1 (6 bases). V was clipped by 0 bases and J by 4 bases, with 10 bases between them. CDR1 is SGHNT, CDR2 YYREEE, per germline (reference sequence). CDR3 size: 14 residues. CDR3 nucleotides: TGTGCCAGCAGCTTGGGACAGGCCGGCTATGGCTACACCTTC. Its translation is CASSLGQAGYGYTF.

The rearrangement joins TRBV4-1 to TRBJ1-3; TRBD1 agrees at 7 bases. Germline values: CDR1 MGHRA, CDR2 YSYEKL. Trimming removed 4 bases from V and 3 bases from J; junction bases left unmatched: 6. This CDR3 spans 15 amino acids. The CDR3 DNA reads as TGCGCCAGCAGCCGAGACAGGGTGGATGGAAACACCATATATTTT. Its protein is CASSRDRVDGNTIYF.

This clone was observed once. This chain links TRBV3-1 (or the pseudogene TRBV3-2) with TRBJ2-3, with 7 bases fitting TRBD2. Germline CDR1 reads LGHDT; CDR2 reads YNNKEL (reference sequence). CDR3 length: 18 residues. V lost 2 bases, J lost 2 bases, and 13 bases stayed unmatched. The CDR3 loop reads CASSQRISTSLSTDTQYF. CDR3 in DNA: TGTGCCAGCAGCCAACGAATATCGACTAGCCTATCCACAGATACGCAGTATTTT.

The sample holds many counts of this clone. The V and J genes are TRBV28 and TRBJ1-2; 7 bases agree with TRBD1. The germline gives CDR1 MDHEN, CDR2 SYDVKM. The CDR3 spans 13 residues. The trim removed 7 bases at V and 6 bases at J, leaving 8 bases unmatched. The CDR3 DNA reads TGTGCCAGCATTCCGAGGGGGCTCAATGGCTACACCTTC. It yields the protein CASIPRGLNGYTF.

The chain links TRBV10-3 to TRBJ2-1; TRBD1 agrees at 8 bases. The J segment lost 7 bases and the V segment lost 3 bases, leaving 5 bases of the junction unmatched. Germline V gene data show CDR1 as ENHRY and CDR2 as SYGVKD. The CDR3 has 14 residues. CDR3 DNA sequence: TGTGCCATCAGTGACCGGACAGGGCGGAATGAGCAGTTCTTC. This translates into CAISDRTGRNEQFF.

This clone showed up just a few times. This chain uses TRBV19 with TRBJ1-5; 7 bases map to TRBD1. V lost 10 bases to trimming and J lost 2 bases; unmatched junction nucleotides: 17. The germline V gene has CDR1 LNHDA and CDR2 SQIVND (reference sequence). The CDR3 runs to 17 residues. CDR3 sequence reads: CATADRQGPAGNQPQHF. The CDR3 DNA reads TGTGCCACCGCAGATAGACAGGGACCGGCGGGCAATCAGCCCCAGCATTTT.

The rearrangement links TRBV6-2 or TRBV6-3 to TRBJ2-7; the D gene is possibly TRBD1 (6 bases). The CDR3 contains 14 residues. V was clipped by 4 bases and J by 3 bases, with 13 bases between them. CDR1 is MNHEY, CDR2 SVGEGT, per germline. The CDR3 region has the DNA TGTGCCAGCAGTTTGGACAGTTTCTTCTACGAGCAGTACTTC. Protein product: CASSLDSFFYEQYF.

V and J are TRBV5-1 and TRBJ2-2; TRBD2 matches at 10 bases. Trimming cost V 0 bases and J 9 bases; bases outside gene matches: 5. Per the germline V gene, CDR1 is SGHRS and CDR2 is YFSETQ. The CDR3 sequence is 15 residues long. CDR3 sequence reads: CASSLVSSGSWELFF. CDR3 nucleotides: TGCGCCAGCAGCTTGGTCTCTAGCGGGAGCTGGGAGCTGTTTTTT.

This chain uses TRBV29-1 with TRBJ2-1; D might be TRBD1 (6 bases). This CDR3 comprises 12 residues. The germline CDR1 and CDR2 sequences are SQVTM and ANQGSEA. The ends were cut back, 3 bases at V and 7 bases at J, with 10 bases in the middle. CDR3 nucleotides: TGCAGCGTTGATGGGGGCCCGAATGAGCAGTTCTTC. It is translated as CSVDGGPNEQFF.

This clone was seen a few times. CDR3 nucleotide sequence: TGTGCCAGCATGTCAGGGCTAACGGCCCAGTACTTC. Translation: CASMSGLTAQYF. The gene calls are TRBV28 and TRBJ2-5, with D perhaps matching TRBD1 (5 bases). Trimming stripped 7 bases from V and 9 bases from J, with 15 bases between. Germline V CDR1 and CDR2: MDHEN, SYDVKM. The CDR3 contains 12 residues.

The chain recombines TRBV9 with TRBJ2-5; D unclear. The V end was cut by 0 bases, the J end by 2 bases, with 11 bases between. Germline CDR1 SGDLS, CDR2 YYNGEE. The CDR3 has 15 amino acids. This CDR3 is CASSVEPGDQETQYF. The CDR3 region has the DNA TGTGCCAGCAGCGTAGAGCCAGGTGATCAAGAGACCCAGTACTTC.

The rearrangement joins TRBV20-1 to TRBJ2-1, with a weak D call TRBD2 (6 bases). This CDR3 spans 11 amino acids. The germline gives CDR1 DFQATT, CDR2 SNEGSKA (reference sequence). The V gene lost 5 bases and the J gene lost 7 bases, with 9 bases spanning the gap. CDR3 sequence (DNA): TGCAGTGCTGGGACTGCTAATGAGCAGTTCTTC. Translation gives CSAGTANEQFF.

The rearrangement joins TRBV7-6 to TRBJ2-1; 8 bases line up with TRBD2. CDR1 is SGHVS and CDR2 is FNYEAQ in the germline V gene. The trim removed 1 base at V and 7 bases at J, leaving 9 bases unmatched. The CDR3 totals 16 residues. CDR3 amino acids: CASSLVLAGGWNEQFF. The CDR3 DNA sequence: TGTGCCAGCAGCTTAGTTTTGGCGGGGGGCTGGAATGAGCAGTTCTTC.

DNA for the CDR3: TGCGCCAGCAGCTTGGCAGGGGGCGCGAACACTGAAGCTTTCTTT. It yields the protein CASSLAGGANTEAFF. The rearrangement uses TRBV5-1 and TRBJ1-1, with 8 nucleotides matching TRBD1. The germline CDR1 and CDR2 sequences are SGHRS and YFSETQ. Unmatched junction bases numbered 2, after V lost 0 bases and J lost 1 base. The CDR3 totals 15 residues.

This chain links TRBV21-1 with TRBJ2-1; the DNA was not used to check the table's D call, TRBD1. TRBV21-1 is a documented pseudogene. The CDR3 length is 18 residues. The CDR3 loop reads CASSAVGVKRCSYNEQFF. In DNA, the CDR3 is TGTGCCAGCAGCGCCGTAGGGGTTAAACGGTGCTCCTACAATGAGCAGTTCTTC.